This TCR beta chain was captured by sequencing in a study of identifying expanded T cells in peripheral blood. Whole-study results and caveats: Over about two and four weeks, about 16 and 20 clones changed, versus approximately 1.2 between replicates.

The germline V gene encodes CDR1 SGHRS and CDR2 YFSETQ. The V and J ends lost 0 bases and 1 base, in that order; junction bases with no gene match: 3. This CDR3 has 15 residues. The method was immunoSEQ multiplex PCR; TCRdb's version includes in-frame clones alone and lacks a portion of them. This table has about 130,000 clones, less than 90% appearing once. Note on this clone: Its target is unknown.

During the collection period, no donor immune events like infections were recorded. The source of this sequence is a person between 18 and 69 years old in good health. The gene calls are TRBV5-1 and TRBJ2-5, with TRBD2 matching 7 bases. The sequencing sample was made of blood. CDR3 coding DNA: TGCGCCAGCAGCTTGGGTGGCGGGGGCCAAGAGACCCAGTACTTC. Translation gives CASSLGGGGQETQYF.